Listed below are T cell receptor beta chains from one sample, sequenced in a study of blood T cells in healthy people across ages. TCRdb itself ran the 5' RACE reads through MiXCR, one entry per CDR3 protein. This table holds approximately 760,000 distinct CDR3 sequences, roughly 25% found once. This sample also appeared in a second study, on T cells of mothers and their children.

Sequencing was done on a sample of blood. The receptors here all came from a boy younger than 18 in good health. The CDR3 runs from the conserved cysteine through the conserved F or W. Each record gives: clone size, J gene, D gene, V gene, CDR3 protein, CDR3 DNA. A D gene is named only where the DNA matches it firmly. The listing skips clone size in some rows; elsewhere it reads once, few, many or a size class.

- TRBJ2-7 - TRBV10-3 CAIRGNSYEQYF TGTGCCATCAGGGGGAACTCCTACGAGCAGTACTTC
- TRBJ2-7 TRBD1 TRBV7-2 CASSPYPGQNYEQYF TGTGCCAGCAGCCCATACCCGGGACAGAACTACGAGCAGTACTTC
- TRBJ2-7 - TRBV7-2 CASSLSLTSNYEQYF TGTGCCAGCAGCTTATCCCTGACTAGTAACTACGAGCAGTACTTC
few TRBJ2-1 - TRBV19 CASSMETEQFF TGTGCCAGTAGTATGGAGACCGAGCAGTTCTTC
once TRBJ2-1 - TRBV6-2/TRBV6-3 CASSSRSGGLHNEQFF TGTGCCAGCAGTTCCCGTTCTGGGGGGCTCCACAATGAGCAGTTCTTC
- TRBJ2-6 - TRBV15 CATSRDRGVSGANVLTF TGTGCCACCAGCAGAGACAGGGGGGTCTCTGGGGCCAACGTCCTGACTTTC
- TRBJ1-4 TRBD1 TRBV7-9 CASSPWTGGAEKLFF TGTGCCAGCAGCCCGTGGACAGGGGGCGCGGAAAAACTGTTTTTT
- TRBJ1-1 - TRBV7-8 CASSLVVTASLEAFF TGTGCCAGCAGCTTAGTTGTTACAGCCTCCCTTGAAGCTTTCTTT
few TRBJ2-2 TRBD2 TRBV6-2/TRBV6-3 CASPTQALAGGSTGELFF TGTGCCAGTCCCACTCAAGCCTTAGCGGGGGGTTCGACCGGGGAGCTGTTTTTT
few TRBJ2-7 - TRBV28 CASSRRMARIMEYEQYF TGTGCCAGCAGTAGGCGTATGGCTAGAATTATGGAATACGAGCAGTACTTC
few TRBJ1-1 - TRBV7-2 CASSYRTANTEAFF TGTGCCAGCAGCTACAGGACAGCCAACACTGAAGCTTTCTTT
- TRBJ1-2 - TRBV6-5 CASSYEAGAYFGYTF TGTGCCAGCAGTTACGAGGCGGGGGCATACTTTGGCTACACCTTC
- TRBJ2-3 - TRBV28 CASSTQRGLDTQYF TGTGCCAGCAGTACCCAACGTGGGTTAGATACGCAGTATTTT
once TRBJ1-1 - TRBV7-3 CASSPTPADAEAFF TGTGCCAGCAGCCCAACCCCGGCAGACGCTGAAGCTTTCTTT
- TRBJ2-2 - TRBV7-2 CASSLPETGELFF TGTGCCAGCAGCTTACCCGAAACCGGGGAGCTGTTTTTT
- TRBJ2-1 - TRBV7-6 CASSLGAGVGNEQFF TGTGCCAGCAGCTTAGGAGCAGGGGTTGGCAATGAGCAGTTCTTC
few TRBJ2-7 TRBD2 TRBV4-2 CASSQDVSGRYEQYF TGTGCCAGCAGCCAAGATGTTAGCGGGAGATACGAGCAGTACTTC
- TRBJ2-2 TRBD2 TRBV2 CASATGLANTGELFF TGTGCCAGCGCTACGGGACTAGCGAACACCGGGGAGCTGTTTTTT